The 28 T cell receptor beta chains in this list originate from one sample, sequenced in a study of cytomegalovirus exposure and HLA in healthy donors. 60 Vbeta and 13 Jbeta primers were used in PCR. Repertoires were generated with immunoSEQ multiplex PCR, while TCRdb's copy carries only in-frame clones and drops some. The sample has under 200,000 clones; around 80% are singletons. The sample comprised PBMCs. The receptors were sampled from a woman aged 45-65 years in good health and CMV-seropositive.

Here the CDR3 DNA reads TGTGCCAGCACCCCGGGACAGGGGGCAAAGGGCTACACCTTC. As protein: CASTPGQGAKGYTF. The chain combines TRBV9 with TRBJ1-2, with 12 bases fitting TRBD1. Germline trimming cut 6 bases from V and 8 bases from J; bases unmatched to any gene: 8. From germline, CDR1 is SGDLS and CDR2 YYNGEE. CDR3 length: 14 residues.

The chain recombines TRBV21-1 with TRBJ2-2; the table assigns TRBD1, which was not confirmed against the DNA. TRBV21-1 is marked as a pseudogene. The CDR3 spans 14 residues. In DNA, the CDR3 is TGTGCCATCCCGACAGGGGGGACCACCGGGGAGCTGTTTTTT. It codes for CAIPTGGTTGELFF.

There are a few counts of this clone. The DNA of the CDR3 is TGTGCCAGCAGCTTAGCCTTACAGGGGGCGCACAATTCACCCCTCCACTTT. Its translation is CASSLALQGAHNSPLHF. The chain carries TRBV7-9 and TRBJ1-6; 9 bases map to TRBD1. The CDR3 extends over 17 amino acids. Germline V gene lookup returns CDR1 SEHNR and CDR2 FQNEAQ (reference sequence). The ends lost 0 bases at V and 7 bases at J; junction bases unmatched: 7.

The chain combines TRBV7-2 with TRBJ1-2, with D unresolved. The CDR3 consists of 12 residues. The germline CDR1 and CDR2 sequences are SGHTA and FQGNSA. V shed 3 bases and J shed 8 bases, with 10 bases lying between them. The CDR3 spells CASSLGGNGYTF. CDR3 bases: TGTGCCAGCAGCTTGGGCGGGAACGGCTACACCTTC.

The gene calls are TRBV10-3 and TRBJ2-7; D may be TRBD2 (6 bases). This CDR3 is 14 amino acids long. Trimming removed 3 bases at V and 2 bases at J, with 11 bases between. CDR1 ENHRY and CDR2 SYGVKD come from the germline V gene. CDR3 region: CAISDLGLTYEQYF. The DNA for the CDR3 is TGTGCCATCAGTGACCTGGGACTGACCTACGAGCAGTACTTC.

About this clone: Other DNA variants within this sample encode the same CDR3. CDR3 sequence: CASSVVGGSYNEQFF. The CDR3 coding sequence is TGTGCCAGCAGCGTAGTCGGTGGCTCCTACAATGAGCAGTTCTTC. The V gene is TRBV9, the J gene TRBJ2-1; D is undetermined. CDR3 length: 15 amino acids. The V end lost 0 bases, the J end lost 0 bases, and 7 bases lay between the germline ends. CDR1 and CDR2 (germline): SGDLS, YYNGEE.

The rearrangement uses TRBV28 and TRBJ2-7, with 7 bases matching TRBD1. V shed 3 bases, J shed 2 bases, and the junction held 10 bases outside the gene matches. There are 16 residues in the CDR3. The germline V gene encodes CDR1 MDHEN and CDR2 SYDVKM. The CDR3 loop is CASSFAYGTATYEQYF. As DNA, the CDR3 is TGTGCCAGCAGTTTTGCCTACGGGACAGCCACCTACGAGCAGTACTTC.

The V call is TRBV9, the J call TRBJ2-3, with D unclear. Germline loops: CDR1 SGDLS, CDR2 YYNGEE. The CDR3 totals 14 residues. V was clipped by 2 bases and J by 0 bases, with 7 bases between them. CDR3 in amino acids: CASSVLRSTDTQYF. The CDR3 DNA follows: TGTGCCAGCAGCGTCCTGCGTAGCACAGATACGCAGTATTTT.

To note about this clone: One junction end disagrees with the germline gene, perhaps due to a read error. The rearrangement joins TRBV7-9 to TRBJ2-6, with unresolved D. Germline loops: CDR1 SEHNR, CDR2 FQNEAQ (reference sequence). The CDR3 covers 15 residues. The CDR3 DNA follows: TGTTCCAGCAGTCAACAGAGAGATGGGGCCAACGTCCTGACTTTC. Residues: CSSSQQRDGANVLTF.

This sequence joins TRBV18 and TRBJ2-1; 8 bases are shared with TRBD1. The ends lost 3 bases at V and 0 bases at J; junction bases unmatched: 4. Germline V gene data show CDR1 as KGHSH and CDR2 as LQKENI. The CDR3 contains 16 residues. This CDR3 reads CASSPSGGSSYNEQFF. The CDR3 DNA reads TGTGCCAGCTCACCCTCAGGGGGCAGCTCCTACAATGAGCAGTTCTTC.

This clone was observed a handful of times. The V and J genes are TRBV27 and TRBJ2-7; 8 bases fit TRBD1. Per germline, CDR1 MNHEY and CDR2 SMNVEV (reference sequence). The CDR3 has 14 residues. V shed 5 bases and J 2 bases; nucleotides not matched to a gene: 5. CDR3 sequence reads: CASSVTGVTYEQYF. The CDR3, as DNA: TGTGCCAGCAGTGTGACAGGGGTCACCTACGAGCAGTACTTC.

This clone was observed a few times. The V call is TRBV5-1, the J call TRBJ2-7, with 13 bases fitting TRBD2. Germline CDR1 SGHRS, CDR2 YFSETQ. V shed 5 bases and J 3 bases; nucleotides not matched to a gene: 5. The CDR3 totals 15 residues. CDR3: CASRIGLAGVYEQYF. CDR3 sequence (DNA): TGCGCCAGCAGAATCGGACTAGCGGGAGTCTACGAGCAGTACTTC.

This chain connects TRBV25-1 to TRBJ1-4; 10 bases agree with TRBD1. The CDR3 has 15 amino acids. The J segment lost 7 bases and the V segment lost 3 bases, leaving 5 bases of the junction unmatched. Germline loops: CDR1 MGHDK, CDR2 SYGVNS. The chain's CDR3 is CASSEMTGGSEKLFF. CDR3 nucleotides: TGTGCCAGCAGTGAGATGACAGGGGGCAGTGAAAAACTGTTTTTT.

This clone was detected a few times. The chain is built from TRBV7-9 and TRBJ2-7; the D gene is possibly TRBD2 (5 bases). V was clipped by 5 bases and J by 6 bases, with 17 bases between them. Germline CDR1 reads SEHNR; CDR2 reads FQNEAQ (reference sequence). The CDR3 extends over 14 amino acids. This CDR3 reads CASSPDGIKGEQYF. The CDR3 nucleotides are TGTGCCAGCAGCCCCGACGGGATCAAGGGCGAGCAGTACTTC. The full variable domain, its missing parts supplied by reference TRBV7-9 and TRBJ2-7, is DTGVSQNPRHKITKRGQNVTFRCDPISEHNRLYWYRQTLGQGPEFLTYFQNEAQLEKSRLLSDRFSAERPKGSFSTLEIQRTEQGDSAMYLCASSPDGIKGEQYFGPGTRLTVT.

This chain uses TRBV9 with TRBJ2-7, with 12 positions matching TRBD2. Trimming took 3 bases from V and 6 from J; bases not matched to a gene: 7. This CDR3 spans 15 amino acids. Germline CDR1 is SGDLS and CDR2 is YYNGEE. In DNA form, the CDR3 reads TGTGCCAGCAGCGCTAGACTAGCGGGAGACGGCGAGCAGTACTTC. Protein product: CASSARLAGDGEQYF.

The chain joins TRBV19 to TRBJ1-6, with D perhaps TRBD1 (5 bases). Trimming stripped 3 bases from V and 11 bases from J, with 17 bases between. This CDR3 has 15 residues. Per germline, CDR1 LNHDA and CDR2 SQIVND (reference sequence). The CDR3 DNA is TGTGCCAGTAGTATCTTAGGAGGGGATAGTCCACCCCTCCACTTT. Encoded protein: CASSILGGDSPPLHF.

The rearrangement links TRBV7-2 to TRBJ1-1; D might be TRBD1 (5 bases). Trimming cost V 5 bases and J 5 bases, with 12 bases left between them. CDR3 length: 13 amino acids. Germline CDR1 reads SGHTA; CDR2 reads FQGNSA. CDR3: CASSQGLGTEAFF. For the CDR3, the DNA is TGTGCCAGCAGCCAGGGCCTTGGGACTGAAGCTTTCTTT.

The J gene is TRBJ1-5, the V gene TRBV5-1, with 8 bases identical to TRBD1. Germline loops: CDR1 SGHRS, CDR2 YFSETQ. After removal of 4 bases from V and 2 bases from J, the junction contained 5 bases not matched to a gene. The CDR3 contains 15 residues. As DNA, the CDR3 is TGCGCCAGCAGCGCCACAGGGGGGGGCAATCAGCCCCAGCATTTT. It translates to CASSATGGGNQPQHF.

The J gene is TRBJ1-5, the V gene TRBV28; D is undetermined. The CDR3 has 14 amino acids. CDR1 is MDHEN and CDR2 is SYDVKM in the germline V gene. The V end lost 10 bases, the J end lost 0 bases, and 13 bases lay between the germline ends. This chain's CDR3 is CATHGVHSNQPQHF. The CDR3, as DNA: TGTGCCACCCACGGGGTACATAGCAATCAGCCCCAGCATTTT.

The V call is TRBV7-2, the J call TRBJ2-5, with D hard to call. Between the trimmed V and J ends, which lost 1 base and 5 bases, there was a span of 5 bases. In germline, CDR1 is SGHTA, CDR2 FQGNSA. The CDR3 runs 12 residues. CDR3 amino acids: CASSLGRETQYF. The CDR3, as DNA: TGTGCCAGCAGCTTAGGTCGGGAGACCCAGTACTTC.

V usage is TRBV15 and J usage is TRBJ2-7; D gene unclear. The germline V gene has CDR1 LNHNV and CDR2 YYDKDF (reference sequence). This CDR3 spans 14 amino acids. Deletions cut 4 bases from V and 0 bases from J, with 10 bases between. The CDR3 nucleotides are TGTGCCACCAGCAAAGATCTTTCCTCCTACGAGCAGTACTTC. Its protein product is CATSKDLSSYEQYF.

In the case of this clone: The junction departs from the called germline gene at one end, perhaps through a read error. The genes are TRBV2 and TRBJ1-2; 7 positions agree with TRBD1. Germline CDR1 reads SNHLY; CDR2 reads FYNNEI. There are 14 residues in the CDR3. CDR3 protein: CASSSSGTAYGYAF. CDR3 sequence (DNA): TGTGCCAGCAGTTCTTCCGGGACAGCCTATGGCTACGCCTTC.

This clone was seen once. The gene calls are TRBV7-2 and TRBJ2-3; 10 nucleotides agree with TRBD2. The CDR3 length is 16 residues. Germline V gives CDR1 SGHTA, CDR2 FQGNSA. V shed 1 base, J shed 1 base, and the junction held 2 bases outside the gene matches. The CDR3 bases are TGTGCCAGCAGCTTAGGGGGGACTAGCGGCACAGATACGCAGTATTTT. This codes for CASSLGGTSGTDTQYF.

The CDR3 coding sequence is TGCGCCAGCAGCTTGTTTACAGGCTCCCCCTACGAGCAGTACTTC. Translation: CASSLFTGSPYEQYF. The chain is built from TRBV5-1 and TRBJ2-7, with TRBD1 as a possible D gene (5 bases). CDR1 and CDR2 from the germline V gene are SGHRS and YFSETQ. V lost 1 base and J 2 bases, leaving 13 bases between the germline ends. This CDR3 region has 15 residues.

This rearrangement joins TRBV4-2 to TRBJ2-6; TRBD1 aligns across 8 bases. There are 17 residues in the CDR3. V trimming: 4 bases; J trimming: 0 bases; junction bases outside the gene matches: 5. Germline CDR1 and CDR2: LGHNA and YNFKEQ. As DNA, the CDR3 is TGTGCCAGCAGCCCCACAGGGGGAGGCTCTGGGGCCAACGTCCTGACTTTC. Its protein product is CASSPTGGGSGANVLTF.

The chain joins TRBV10-3 to TRBJ1-2; 10 bases line up with TRBD1. Germline CDR1 reads ENHRY; CDR2 reads SYGVKD. J was trimmed by 8 bases and V by 8 bases; bases with no gene match: 11. The CDR3 sequence is 14 residues long. CDR3 sequence: CAIGPGQGVGGYTF. CDR3 DNA sequence: TGTGCCATCGGGCCCGGACAGGGGGTGGGGGGCTACACCTTC.

The V and J genes are TRBV4-1 and TRBJ2-3; 9 bases fit TRBD2. This CDR3 region has 16 residues. V shed 0 bases, J shed 7 bases, and the junction held 8 bases outside the gene matches. Looked up from germline, CDR1 is MGHRA and CDR2 is YSYEKL. The CDR3 DNA is TGCGCCAGCAGCCAAGATTCAAGGACTAGCGAGTATACGCAGTATTTT. It encodes CASSQDSRTSEYTQYF.

The chain carries TRBV7-3 and TRBJ1-1; D may be TRBD1 (5 bases). Germline loops: CDR1 SGHTA, CDR2 FQGTGA. V was clipped by 1 base and J by 1 base, with 7 bases between them. The length of the CDR3 is 14 residues. This CDR3 is CASSLNQGNTEAFF. The DNA of the CDR3 is TGTGCCAGCAGCTTAAATCAGGGGAACACTGAAGCTTTCTTT.